These 31 T cell receptor beta chains were all obtained from the same sample, sequenced in a study of T cell repertoires and HLA-DP antigens. The assay was immunoSEQ multiplex PCR, and TCRdb's table has in-frame clones only and misses some. The repertoire holds some 110,000 clones, with 85% to 95% as singletons. No antigen is known for these receptors. The specimen sequenced was CD4+ T cells from PBMCs. Every receptor here comes from a woman younger than 30 in good health and CMV-seronegative.

The sample holds one count of this clone. The chain is built from TRBV18 and TRBJ1-2; no clear D gene. CDR1 KGHSH and CDR2 LQKENI come from the germline V gene. The CDR3 loop spans 16 amino acids. Trimming removed 2 bases at V and 4 bases at J, with 17 bases between. The CDR3 region has the DNA TGTGCCAGCTCACCATCGGCGGCAAGAACAATCTATGGCTACACCTTC. This sequence encodes CASSPSAARTIYGYTF.

The chain recombines TRBV7-8 with TRBJ2-1, with D possibly being TRBD1 (5 bases). Looked up from germline, CDR1 is SGHVS and CDR2 is FQNEAQ. V lost 3 bases to trimming and J lost 2 bases, with 8 bases between them. The CDR3 is made up of 14 amino acids. The CDR3 DNA is TGTGCCAGCAGCTTGGGGCTTCCCTACAATGAGCAGTTCTTC. Encoded protein: CASSLGLPYNEQFF.

As regards this clone: The same CDR3 is also encoded by other DNA sequences in this sample. This chain joins TRBV5-8 and TRBJ1-1; D is possibly TRBD1 (5 bases). The CDR3 totals 13 residues. Looked up from germline, CDR1 is SGHTS and CDR2 is YDEGEE. V lost 5 bases, J lost 6 bases, and 14 bases lay in between. CDR3 residues: CASRYRGSPEAFF. Written as DNA, the CDR3 is TGTGCCAGCAGATACCGGGGCTCACCTGAAGCTTTCTTT. Using reference TRBV5-8 and TRBJ1-1 for the parts outside the CDR3, the full variable domain is EAGVTQSPTHLIKTRGQQATLRCSPISGHTSVYWYQQALGLGLQFLLWYDEGEERNRGNFPPRFSGRQFPNYSSELNVNALELEDSALYLCASRYRGSPEAFFGQGTRLTVV.

The J gene is TRBJ2-2, the V gene TRBV11-2, with no clear D. Germline assignment: CDR1 SGHAT and CDR2 FQNNGV. This CDR3 contains 14 residues. V was shortened by 5 bases and J by 2 bases, with 9 bases between the two germline ends. The CDR3 sequence is CASSLIVNTGELFF. The CDR3, as DNA: TGTGCCAGCAGCCTAATAGTAAACACCGGGGAGCTGTTTTTT.

The rearrangement links TRBV11-3 to TRBJ2-5; 7 bases match TRBD1. V was pared by 5 bases and J by 0 bases, with 3 bases of the junction left unmatched. CDR1 SGHNT and CDR2 YENEEA come from the germline V gene. This CDR3 region has 14 residues. The CDR3 here is CASSHDRDQETQYF. In nucleotides, the CDR3 is TGTGCCAGCAGCCACGACAGGGACCAAGAGACCCAGTACTTC.

V and J are TRBV19 and TRBJ2-5; 7 bases map to TRBD2. Looked up from germline, CDR1 is LNHDA and CDR2 is SQIVND (reference sequence). The CDR3 extends over 15 amino acids. V was pared by 0 bases and J by 2 bases, with 3 bases of the junction left unmatched. CDR3 sequence: CASSIDPRGQETQYF. The CDR3 DNA reads as TGTGCCAGTAGTATAGATCCGCGGGGGCAAGAGACCCAGTACTTC. The variable domain in full, with the rest retrieved from reference TRBV19 and TRBJ2-5, is DGGITQSPKYLFRKEGQNVTLSCEQNLNHDAMYWYRQDPGQGLRLIYYSQIVNDFQKGDIAEGYSVSREKKESFPLTVTSAQKNPTAFYLCASSIDPRGQETQYFGPGTRLLVL.

The J gene is TRBJ2-7, the V gene TRBV5-1; D unresolved. The CDR3 loop spans 13 amino acids. The germline gives CDR1 SGHRS, CDR2 YFSETQ. The V end was cut by 4 bases, the J end by 4 bases, with 12 bases between. For the CDR3, the DNA is TGCGCCAGCAGCACGATGAACAGATACGAGCAGTACTTC. Encoded protein: CASSTMNRYEQYF.

V usage is TRBV6-4 and J usage is TRBJ2-1; 8 bases are shared with TRBD2. There are 16 residues in the CDR3. Germline V CDR1 and CDR2: MRHNA, SNTAGT. V dropped 4 bases and J dropped 9; count of bases not matched to a gene: 14. CDR3 region: CASSGSGIAGLGEQFF. Here the CDR3 DNA reads TGTGCCAGCAGTGGATCTGGGATAGCGGGACTGGGTGAGCAGTTCTTC.

The gene calls are TRBV11-3 and TRBJ2-1, with 9 bases aligning to TRBD2. V shed 1 base and J 2 bases; nucleotides not matched to a gene: 9. The CDR3 spans 18 residues. Germline V gene lookup returns CDR1 SGHNT and CDR2 YENEEA. The DNA of the CDR3 is TGTGCCAGCAGCTTAGTGGTTAGCGGGAGTGGGGCCTACAATGAGCAGTTCTTC. The encoded protein is CASSLVVSGSGAYNEQFF.

The chain carries TRBV7-9 and TRBJ2-3, with 8 bases matching TRBD1. Germline V CDR1 and CDR2: SEHNR, FQNEAQ (reference sequence). This CDR3 has 16 amino acids. V shed 2 bases and J 7 bases; nucleotides not matched to a gene: 11. CDR3 sequence: CASSLFRTGIQNTQYF. The CDR3 DNA is TGTGCCAGCAGCTTATTTCGGACAGGGATTCAAAATACGCAGTATTTT.

The chain carries TRBV11-2 and TRBJ1-3, with D maybe TRBD1 (6 bases). Germline V gives CDR1 SGHAT, CDR2 FQNNGV. This CDR3 has 16 amino acids. V dropped 1 base and J dropped 0 bases, with 10 bases sitting between them. The CDR3 loop reads CASSLGTGLSGNTIYF. Written as DNA, the CDR3 is TGTGCCAGCAGCTTAGGTACAGGGCTCTCTGGAAACACCATATATTTT.

This chain joins TRBV5-8 and TRBJ2-1; tentatively, D is TRBD2 (5 bases). The CDR3 extends over 15 amino acids. V lost 0 bases to trimming and J lost 0 bases, with 7 bases between them. CDR1 SGHTS and CDR2 YDEGEE come from the germline V gene. CDR3 residues: CASSLGGSSYNEQFF. The CDR3 region has the DNA TGTGCCAGCAGCTTGGGAGGGAGCTCCTACAATGAGCAGTTCTTC.

The chain joins TRBV29-1 to TRBJ1-4; D gene ambiguous. The CDR3 totals 12 residues. V lost 1 base to trimming and J lost 13 bases, with 13 bases between them. Per the germline V gene, CDR1 is SQVTM and CDR2 is ANQGSEA. CDR3 region: CSVEAPGAGLFF. The DNA for the CDR3 is TGCAGCGTTGAAGCACCCGGTGCAGGACTGTTTTTT.

The V and J genes are TRBV2 and TRBJ1-2; D perhaps matches TRBD1 (5 bases). V was trimmed by 5 bases and J by 7 bases, leaving 17 bases between them. Germline CDR1 and CDR2: SNHLY and FYNNEI. CDR3 length equals 14 residues. The CDR3 region has the DNA TGTGCCAGCAGTCTCTCGGGGGGTTCCGGTGGCTACACCTTC. Its protein is CASSLSGGSGGYTF. Together with reference TRBV2 and TRBJ1-2, the CDR3 gives the full variable domain: EPEVTQTPSHQVTQMGQEVILRCVPISNHLYFYWYRQILGQKVEFLVSFYNNEISEKSEIFDDQFSVERPDGSNFTLKIRSTKLEDSAMYFCASSLSGGSGGYTFGSGTRLTVV.

The chain links TRBV4-2 to TRBJ1-1; D is unresolved. CDR3 length: 15 amino acids. Deletions cut 4 bases from V and 1 base from J, with 13 bases between. Germline assignment: CDR1 LGHNA and CDR2 YNFKEQ. The CDR3 reads CASSLNHQANTEAFF. CDR3 nucleotide sequence: TGTGCCAGCAGCCTAAACCACCAGGCGAACACTGAAGCTTTCTTT.

The rearrangement joins TRBV7-8 to TRBJ1-2; possible D gene TRBD1, 6 bases. The CDR3 totals 14 residues. Per germline, CDR1 SGHVS and CDR2 FQNEAQ. The V gene lost 5 bases and the J gene lost 1 base, with 11 bases spanning the gap. CDR3 protein: CASSMARGNYGYTF. The CDR3, as DNA: TGTGCCAGCAGCATGGCCAGGGGTAACTATGGCTACACCTTC.

This clone occurred once. The rearrangement links TRBV27 to TRBJ2-1; 8 bases map to TRBD2. CDR3 size: 15 residues. The germline V gene encodes CDR1 MNHEY and CDR2 SMNVEV (reference sequence). The ends lost 6 bases at V and 1 base at J; junction bases unmatched: 5. The CDR3 spells CASRERERSYNEQFF. The CDR3 DNA reads as TGTGCCAGCAGGGAGCGGGAGCGGTCCTACAATGAGCAGTTCTTC.

Only one count was recorded for this clone. This chain connects TRBV10-3 to TRBJ1-1; TRBD1 aligns across 10 bases. Trimming took 1 base from V and 1 from J; bases not matched to a gene: 3. Germline CDR1 and CDR2: ENHRY and SYGVKD. The length of the CDR3 is 16 residues. The CDR3 loop reads CAISEWTGGANTEAFF. CDR3 sequence (DNA): TGTGCCATCAGTGAGTGGACAGGGGGGGCGAACACTGAAGCTTTCTTT.

The rearrangement links TRBV7-9 to TRBJ1-5; 7 positions match TRBD1. With 6 bases clipped from V and 3 bases from J, the junction kept 5 bases outside the gene matches. The germline V gene has CDR1 SEHNR and CDR2 FQNEAQ (reference sequence). The CDR3 is made up of 14 amino acids. CDR3 sequence reads: CASSLQGNNQPQHF. The CDR3 DNA reads as TGTGCCAGCAGTCTACAGGGGAACAATCAGCCCCAGCATTTT.

V gene TRBV9 combines with J gene TRBJ1-4, with 7 bases fitting TRBD1. Germline loops: CDR1 SGDLS, CDR2 YYNGEE. The V and J ends lost 3 bases and 4 bases, in that order; junction bases with no gene match: 6. The CDR3 contains 15 residues. CDR3: CASSASGTVNEKLFF. Here the CDR3 DNA reads TGTGCCAGCAGCGCTTCCGGGACAGTTAATGAAAAACTGTTTTTT.

The gene calls are TRBV5-1 and TRBJ2-6; D unresolved. Looked up from germline, CDR1 is SGHRS and CDR2 is YFSETQ. Trimming stripped 0 bases from V and 0 bases from J, with 13 bases between. CDR3 length equals 18 residues. Written as DNA, the CDR3 is TGCGCCAGCAGCTTGGAAAGGGCCTTTCTCTCTGGGGCCAACGTCCTGACTTTC. This codes for CASSLERAFLSGANVLTF.

V usage is TRBV9 and J usage is TRBJ1-3; D remains ambiguous. Germline V gene sequence: CDR1 SGDLS, CDR2 YYNGEE. The CDR3 is made up of 15 amino acids. Deletions cut 6 bases from V and 8 bases from J, with 21 bases between. CDR3: CASTLGGRTSDTIYF. DNA of the CDR3: TGTGCCAGCACCCTGGGAGGGCGGACCAGTGACACCATATATTTT.

This clone was seen only once. The rearrangement links TRBV5-8 to TRBJ1-2; D unclear. The germline V and J ends were trimmed by 6 bases and 4 bases, with 7 bases remaining between them. Germline V gene data show CDR1 as SGHTS and CDR2 as YDEGEE. The CDR3 runs to 11 residues. CDR3 loop: CASTRIYGYTF. The CDR3 region has the DNA TGTGCCAGCACCCGGATCTATGGCTACACCTTC.

V and J are TRBV28 and TRBJ1-2; D unresolved. The CDR3 is made up of 11 amino acids. Germline assignment: CDR1 MDHEN and CDR2 SYDVKM. The ends were cut back, 5 bases at V and 6 bases at J, with 7 bases in the middle. CDR3 nucleotide sequence: TGTGCCAGCAGTAGAACGCATGGCTACACCTTC. Protein: CASSRTHGYTF.

The rearrangement links TRBV11-2 to TRBJ1-3; D gene uncertain. The CDR3 runs 15 residues. Trimming pared 5 bases from V and 2 bases from J, leaving 13 bases between. Germline CDR1 is SGHAT and CDR2 is FQNNGV. As DNA, the CDR3 is TGTGCCAGCAGCCTAGGGCTAATACCTGGAAACACCATATATTTT. This translates into CASSLGLIPGNTIYF.

The gene calls are TRBV29-1 and TRBJ2-7; the match to TRBD1 covers 9 bases. The length of the CDR3 is 11 residues. Germline CDR1 and CDR2: SQVTM and ANQGSEA. Written as DNA, the CDR3 is TGCAGTGGACAGGGGAGTGGCGAGCAGTACTTC. This gives the protein CSGQGSGEQYF.

This chain links TRBV2 with TRBJ2-5; 8 bases agree with TRBD1. The trim removed 8 bases at V and 5 bases at J, leaving 7 bases unmatched. Germline CDR1 SNHLY, CDR2 FYNNEI. The length of the CDR3 is 13 residues. The CDR3 reads CASASTGAETQYF. The CDR3 DNA reads TGTGCCAGCGCTTCGACAGGGGCTGAGACCCAGTACTTC.

The chain combines TRBV7-9 with TRBJ1-2; D call uncertain. The ends were cut back, 1 base at V and 4 bases at J, with 10 bases in the middle. The germline V gene encodes CDR1 SEHNR and CDR2 FQNEAQ (reference sequence). The CDR3 has 14 amino acids. DNA of the CDR3: TGTGCCAGCAGCTTAGACTGGGAGCCCTATGGCTACACCTTC. Residues: CASSLDWEPYGYTF.

This sequence joins TRBV18 and TRBJ2-7, with D possibly TRBD1 on 5 matching bases. This CDR3 is 13 amino acids long. Trimming stripped 5 bases from V and 4 bases from J, with 12 bases between. CDR1 is KGHSH, CDR2 LQKENI, per germline. This CDR3 reads CASSADRLYEQYF. The CDR3 bases are TGTGCCAGCTCAGCTGACAGATTGTACGAGCAGTACTTC.

The chain joins TRBV5-6 to TRBJ1-6; no definite D call. Germline V CDR1 and CDR2: SGHDT, YYEEEE. The length of the CDR3 is 13 residues. Trimming removed 0 bases at V and 10 bases at J, with 8 bases between. The DNA for the CDR3 is TGTGCCAGCAGCTTGGGAGGGAAATCACCCCTCCACTTT. It is translated as CASSLGGKSPLHF.

This chain uses TRBV18 with TRBJ1-5; D may be TRBD1 (6 bases). Trimming stripped 1 base from V and 3 bases from J, with 16 bases between. The CDR3 length is 17 residues. Per the germline V gene, CDR1 is KGHSH and CDR2 is LQKENI. The CDR3 loop is CASSPQAGGRNNQPQHF. CDR3 sequence (DNA): TGTGCCAGCTCACCACAAGCGGGGGGGCGGAACAATCAGCCCCAGCATTTT.